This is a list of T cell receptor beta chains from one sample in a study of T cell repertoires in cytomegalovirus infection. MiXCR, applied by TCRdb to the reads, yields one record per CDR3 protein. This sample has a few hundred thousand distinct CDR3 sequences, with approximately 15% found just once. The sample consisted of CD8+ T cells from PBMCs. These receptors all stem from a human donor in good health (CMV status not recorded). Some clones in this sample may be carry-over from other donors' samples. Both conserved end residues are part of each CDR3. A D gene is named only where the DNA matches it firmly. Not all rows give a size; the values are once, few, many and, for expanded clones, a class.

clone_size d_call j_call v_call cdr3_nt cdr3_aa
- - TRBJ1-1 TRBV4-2 TGTGCCAGCAGCCTAGGCCCGGGGGTGTTGGCTTTCTTT CASSLGPGVLAFF
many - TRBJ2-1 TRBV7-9 TGTGCCAGCAGCTTAGGTTGGTACGTGTTCTTC CASSLGWYVFF
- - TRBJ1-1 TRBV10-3 TGTGCCATCAGTGAGTCCTGGAAGAACACTGAAGCTTTCTTT CAISESWKNTEAFF
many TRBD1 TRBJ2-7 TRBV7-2 TGTGCCAGCAGTGCCGTCGGGACAGTACTAAGCTACGAGCAGTACTTC CASSAVGTVLSYEQYF
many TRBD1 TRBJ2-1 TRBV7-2 TGTGCCAGCAGCTTTCCCGGGACAGGCACTTACAATGAGCAGTTCTTC CASSFPGTGTYNEQFF
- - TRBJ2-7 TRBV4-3 TGCGCCAGCAGCCCAGCCGGGGGCTACGAGCAGTACTTC CASSPAGGYEQYF
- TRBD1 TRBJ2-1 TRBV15 TGTGCCACCAGCAGAGACCGGGACAGAGTTCCATACAATGAGCAGTTCTTC CATSRDRDRVPYNEQFF
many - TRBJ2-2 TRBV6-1 TGTGCCAGCAGCAGGGTTTACACCGGGGAGCTGTTTTTT CASSRVYTGELFF
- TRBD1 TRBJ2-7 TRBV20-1 TGCAGTGCTAGGGAGGACAGGCGCGAGCAGTACTTC CSAREDRREQYF
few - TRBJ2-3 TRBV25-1 TGTGCCAGCAGTGCAGATACGCAGTATTTT CASSADTQYF
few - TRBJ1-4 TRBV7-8 TGTGCCAGCAGCTTAACGGAGGAAAAACTGTTTTTT CASSLTEEKLFF
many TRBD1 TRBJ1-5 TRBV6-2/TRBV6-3 TGTGCCAGCAGTTTTTCGGAACAGGGGTGGAATCAGCCCCAGCATTTT CASSFSEQGWNQPQHF
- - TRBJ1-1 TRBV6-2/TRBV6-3 TGTGCCAGCAGTTACTCTGACAGGCAGCTCAGGAAAGGCACTGAAGCTTTCTTT CASSYSDRQLRKGTEAFF
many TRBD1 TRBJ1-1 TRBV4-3 TGCGCCAGCAGCCAAGGGCGGGACAGGATCCCCACTGAAGCTTTCTTT CASSQGRDRIPTEAFF
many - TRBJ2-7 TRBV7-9 TGTGCCAGCAGCTTAGCGGACTGGTTAATATACGAGCAGTACTTC CASSLADWLIYEQYF
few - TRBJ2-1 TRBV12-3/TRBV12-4 TGTGCCAGCAGGCCCTTAATCGGGAACAGGTTGGACAATGAGCAGTTCTTC CASRPLIGNRLDNEQFF
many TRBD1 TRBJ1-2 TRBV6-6 TGTGCCAGCAGTTACGGGGACAGCAAAGGCACCTTC CASSYGDSKGTF